The rows below give T cell receptor beta chains drawn from one sample of a study of blood T cell repertoires in COVID-19. The assay was immunoSEQ multiplex PCR, and TCRdb's table has in-frame clones only and misses some. The data contain about 150,000 clones, about 86% of them seen just once; the ten biggest clones take up more than 5.5%. Sequencing was carried out using PBMCs or T cells enriched from blood (not recorded which). These receptors all come from a man over 45 who had recovered from COVID-19. The CDR3 runs from the conserved cysteine through the conserved F or W. D genes are given only for firm matches. The size field is filled for only some rows; it gives once, few, many or a size class.

d_call clone_size j_call v_call cdr3_length cdr3_nt cdr3_aa
NA NA TRBJ1-3 TRBV5-1 14 TGCGCCAGCAGCTTGGGCGGTATTGAAAACACCATATATTTT CASSLGGIENTIYF
TRBD1 NA TRBJ1-1 TRBV11-2 16 TGTGCCAGCAGCCCCCCCCCGACAGGGGGGAACACTGAAGCTTTCTTT CASSPPPTGGNTEAFF
TRBD1 NA TRBJ1-2 TRBV19 14 TGTGCCAGTAGTCCGAGGGGGCAAGGCTATGGCTACACCTTC CASSPRGQGYGYTF
TRBD1 NA TRBJ1-3 TRBV6-1 16 TGTGCCAGCAGTGAGAGGGACAGGGTGGCTGGAAACACCATATATTTT CASSERDRVAGNTIYF
NA NA TRBJ1-1 TRBV2 11 TGTGCCAGCAGCGAAATCCTACAAGCTTTCTTT CASSEILQAFF
NA few TRBJ1-5 TRBV19 14 TGTGCCAGTAGTCCAACTCAACCCAATCAGCCCCAGCATTTT CASSPTQPNQPQHF
TRBD1 NA TRBJ2-4 TRBV29-1 14 TGCAGCGTTGAATTTGGGGACAGTCGTCACATTCAGTACTTC CSVEFGDSRHIQYF
NA NA TRBJ2-1 TRBV20-1 11 TGCAGTGCTAGAAACGGTAATGAGCAGTTCTTC CSARNGNEQFF
NA NA TRBJ1-1 TRBV10-3 15 TGTGCCATCAGTGAGTCCGCCGGTAAGAACACTGAAGCTTTCTTT CAISESAGKNTEAFF
NA NA TRBJ2-2 TRBV7-6 16 TGTGCCAGCAGCTTCGAATCGACAGGGAACACCGGGGAGCTGTTTTTT CASSFESTGNTGELFF
NA NA TRBJ2-7 TRBV7-9 13 TGTGCCAGCAGCACCACGACAGCCTACGAGCAGTACTTC CASSTTTAYEQYF
TRBD2 NA TRBJ2-3 TRBV9 16 TGTGCCAGCAGCGCCCGGGGGGTACCTAGCACAGATACGCAGTATTTT CASSARGVPSTDTQYF
NA NA TRBJ1-1 TRBV29-1 15 TGCAGCGTTGTTGTTCTGGGGGGTGGGAACACTGAAGCTTTCTTT CSVVVLGGGNTEAFF
NA NA TRBJ2-7 TRBV10-3 14 TGTGCCATCAGGCCAGTGACGGCGGCGGGCGAGCAGTACTTC CAIRPVTAAGEQYF
NA once TRBJ1-4 TRBV19 15 TGTGCCAGTAGTGTAGTTTCGGCAACTAATGAAAAACTGTTTTTT CASSVVSATNEKLFF
NA NA TRBJ2-5 TRBV5-4 18 TGTGCCAGCAGCTTGGCCTCCAAGGGGTGGTTAAGGTCCGAGACCCAGTACTTC CASSLASKGWLRSETQYF
NA NA TRBJ2-4 TRBV10-3 12 TGTGCCATCAGTGATGGGGCCAACATTCAGTACTTC CAISDGANIQYF
TRBD1 few TRBJ2-2 TRBV6-2/TRBV6-3 15 TGTGCCAGCAGTTACCTAGGACAGGGTACCGGGGAGCTGTTTTTT CASSYLGQGTGELFF
NA NA TRBJ1-1 TRBV5-1 14 TGCGCCAGCAGCTTGCACAGGGATTTACCTGAAGCTTTCTTT CASSLHRDLPEAFF
NA NA TRBJ1-2 TRBV4-2 14 TGTGCCAGCAGCCAAGGAGGGTTTGAGTATGGCTACACCTTC CASSQGGFEYGYTF
NA NA TRBJ1-3 TRBV19 17 TGTGCCAGTAGTATACAACAAGGGGTGAGCTCTGGAAACACCATATATTTT CASSIQQGVSSGNTIYF
NA NA TRBJ1-1 TRBV18 17 TGTGCCAGCTCACCACTAGGACAGTTGCTCATGAACACTGAAGCTTTCTTT CASSPLGQLLMNTEAFF
TRBD1 NA TRBJ1-2 TRBV15 13 TGTGCCACCAGCAATAACAGGGGGTATGGCTACACCTTC CATSNNRGYGYTF
NA NA TRBJ2-7 TRBV18 14 TGTGCCAGCTCACCGGGGGGAAAGCGTTTCGAGCAGTACTTC CASSPGGKRFEQYF
NA NA TRBJ2-5 TRBV11-2 13 TGTGCCAGCAGCTTTTCACAGGGAGAGACCCAGTACTTC CASSFSQGETQYF
NA NA TRBJ1-2 TRBV28 11 TGTGCCAGCAGTGGGAGCTATGGCTACACCTTC CASSGSYGYTF
TRBD2 NA TRBJ2-1 TRBV3-1/TRBV3-2 17 TGTGCCAGCAGCCGTAGCGGGTCTTCGAGCTCCTACAATGAGCAGTTCTTC CASSRSGSSSSYNEQFF
TRBD1 NA TRBJ2-7 TRBV18 14 TGTGCCAGCTCACAGGGACAGGGGCAGTGGGAGCAGTACTTC CASSQGQGQWEQYF
TRBD1 NA TRBJ2-7 TRBV5-1 15 TGCGCCAGCAGGCTCCGGGACAGGGGGAGCTACGAGCAGTACTTC CASRLRDRGSYEQYF
TRBD2 NA TRBJ2-7 TRBV10-3 14 TGTGCCATCAGTGGGCGGGGGGATTCCTACGAGCAGTACTTC CAISGRGDSYEQYF
TRBD2 NA TRBJ2-3 TRBV7-3 16 TGTGCCAGCAGCTTCTCTAGCGGGGGGGCTCCAGATACGCAGTATTTT CASSFSSGGAPDTQYF
TRBD1 NA TRBJ1-2 TRBV7-9 16 TGTGCCAGCAGCTCCCCTTGGGTAACAGGGGATTATGGCTACACCTTC CASSSPWVTGDYGYTF
NA NA TRBJ2-1 TRBV5-8 16 TGTGCCAGCAGCTTGCAGCCGGGGAACATTTACAATGAGCAGTTCTTC CASSLQPGNIYNEQFF
TRBD1 NA TRBJ1-1 TRBV6-2/TRBV6-3 16 TGTGCCAGCAGTTACTTGACAGGGGCGTTGAACACTGAAGCTTTCTTT CASSYLTGALNTEAFF
TRBD2 NA TRBJ2-5 TRBV27 14 TGTGCCAGCAGTTGGCGGGGGGGCTTGGAGACCCAGTACTTC CASSWRGGLETQYF
NA NA TRBJ2-2 TRBV15 18 TGTGCCACCAGTGGACATGAAGGACCCTTATGGAGCACCGGGGAGCTGTTTTTT CATSGHEGPLWSTGELFF
TRBD2 NA TRBJ2-5 TRBV29-1 15 TGCAGCGTTAGAGCGGGGGCCTCGTACCAAGAGACCCAGTACTTC CSVRAGASYQETQYF
TRBD1 NA TRBJ2-7 TRBV6-5 15 TGTGCCAGCAGCAGCTCCGGGACAGGGGGCTACGAGCAGTACTTC CASSSSGTGGYEQYF
NA NA TRBJ1-6 TRBV14 16 TGTGCCAGCAGCCAAGGGGGGGGCCGCTATAATTCACCCCTCCACTTT CASSQGGGRYNSPLHF
TRBD2 NA TRBJ2-5 TRBV7-2 13 TGTGCCAGCAGCCGGGGGGGGCAAGAGACCCAGTACTTC CASSRGGQETQYF
TRBD1 NA TRBJ2-7 TRBV6-5 15 TGTGCCAGCACCGCAGACAGGGCCCTCTCCTACGAGCAGTACTTC CASTADRALSYEQYF
TRBD2 NA TRBJ2-2 TRBV29-1 13 TGCAGCGTTGTTGGGGGGGACACCGGGGAGCTGTTTTTT CSVVGGDTGELFF
NA many TRBJ2-7 TRBV15 14 TGTGCCACCAGCGGGTTTACAGACTCCTACGAGCAGTACTTC CATSGFTDSYEQYF
NA NA TRBJ1-6 TRBV25-1 14 TGTGCCAGCAGTAGGACAGAAAATAATTCACCCCTCCACTTT CASSRTENNSPLHF
NA NA TRBJ1-5 TRBV30 14 TGTGCCTGGAGGACAGAATCGGGCAATCAGCCCCAGCATTTT CAWRTESGNQPQHF
NA NA TRBJ2-1 TRBV13 13 TGTGCCAGCAGCTTAGGTGTAGCGACTGGGCGGTTCTTC CASSLGVATGRFF
TRBD2 NA TRBJ2-3 TRBV19 16 TGTGCCAGTAGTATCGGTCTAGCGGAGGGCTATGATACGCAGTATTTT CASSIGLAEGYDTQYF
TRBD2 NA TRBJ2-3 TRBV7-2 16 TGTGCCAGCAGCTTAAGGCTAGCGGCTAGCACAGATACGCAGTATTTT CASSLRLAASTDTQYF
NA NA TRBJ2-7 TRBV3-1/TRBV3-2 11 TGTGCCAGCCGCCAGGGCTGGGAGCAGTACTTC CASRQGWEQYF
TRBD1 once TRBJ1-2 TRBV28 15 TGTGCCAGCAGTTCCCCGACAGGGCGTGCTTATGGCTACACCTTC CASSSPTGRAYGYTF
TRBD1 NA TRBJ1-2 TRBV7-2 14 TGTGCCAGCAGCTTCGATCCGGACAGGGCTGGCTACACCTTC CASSFDPDRAGYTF
NA NA TRBJ2-6 TRBV2 15 TGTGCCAGTCAAAAAGGGGTGCGGGGGGCCAACGTCCTGACTTTC CASQKGVRGANVLTF
TRBD2 NA TRBJ2-3 TRBV4-2 15 TGTGCCAGCAGCCAAGCCGGGACTAGCTTAGATACGCAGTATTTT CASSQAGTSLDTQYF
NA once TRBJ1-2 TRBV27 15 TGTGCCAGCAGTTCAACCCGAACAGGGAACTATGGCTACACCTTC CASSSTRTGNYGYTF
NA NA TRBJ1-1 TRBV3-1/TRBV3-2 13 TGTGCCAGCAGCCAAGGGGCGAACACTGAAGCTTTCTTT CASSQGANTEAFF
TRBD1 NA TRBJ2-1 TRBV9 13 TGTGCCAGCAGCGCCGGACAGGCCAATGAGCAGTTCTTC CASSAGQANEQFF
TRBD1 NA TRBJ1-5 TRBV5-6 19 TGTGCCAGCAGCTTGGCCACAAAGCGGACAGGTGATAGCAATCAGCCCCAGCATTTT CASSLATKRTGDSNQPQHF